Described below is a single T cell receptor beta chain sequence and its context. Its antigen is not yet known. Base quality data are lacking; no much larger clone is found one base away. To estimate absolute template abundance from read counts, synthetic TCR analog templates were spiked into each PCR. The immunoSEQ assay used bias-controlled V and J gene primers to amplify TCRbeta CDR3 regions from genomic DNA. Sequencing of rearranged TCRbeta segments was performed at approximately 20X coverage. In the authors' own workflow: Clustering was used to correct sequencing errors, and CDR3s were annotated against IMGT to assign V, D and J genes. Out-of-frame and stop-codon sequences were excluded, and only productive TCRbeta rearrangements were used in downstream analyses. Clonality was calculated as one minus the Shannon entropy normalized by the log of the number of unique productive sequences. Fisher's exact test with Benjamini-Hochberg correction, using a cutoff of adjusted p below 0.01, was how clones that differed between time points or between blood and tumor were identified. Here the immuneACCESS table is served through TCRdb, limited to in-frame sequences with V and J called. Missing clones are a known gap in these copies; in checked studies unresolved V genes cover under half, and the rest lacks a known reason. V and J calls and clone size are as listed in that table; D and trimming were resolved from the DNA. The sample has 70,000 or so clones on record, almost 90% of them singletons. 3.5% to 5% of the sample is taken by the ten largest.

This sample is part of a study of PD-L1 blockade in urothelial cancer (TCRdb year 2017). As for the study more broadly: Therapy was started around 2014 for all patients, and atezolizumab 1,200 mg was administered intravenously every 3 weeks. Blood samples yielded a median of roughly 140,000 T cells and tens of thousands of unique TCRs, with median clonality 0.080. Some 30 patients had pretreatment blood TCR-seq, around 24 had at least one posttreatment blood collection, and around 24 had tumor TCR-seq. Progression-free survival longer than 6 months counted as durable clinical benefit, and TCR features were additionally tested against both progression-free and overall survival. Whole exome sequencing and RNA sequencing of pretreatment tumors were performed alongside TCR sequencing in the same patients. Patients had an ECOG performance status of 0 or 1 and had received between 0 and 3 prior chemotherapy regimens. Pretreatment tumor samples, along with matched peripheral blood collected serially before and after atezolizumab treatment, underwent TCR sequencing. Several patients achieved durable clinical benefit and some 21 did not. About 90% of the roughly 29 patients were identified as males with urothelial cancer of bladder origin, and a prior smoking history was reported by 18 of 29 patients. An exploratory multi-omic analysis was conducted of the somatic, immune and clinical correlates of response to PD-L1 blockade with atezolizumab in urothelial cancer. Blood samples were analyzed 3 weeks after the start of treatment (second dose) and 6 weeks after the start of treatment. Study-level results and caveats: Among patients with durable benefit, tumor-associated TCR clones showed greater expansion in peripheral blood 3 weeks after treatment started (n = 22, p = 0.022). A pretreatment peripheral blood TCR clonality below the median was linked to improved progression-free and overall survival. Because the sample size was small (n of about 27) and many of the analyses were exploratory, the results are meant to be hypothesis-generating.

From cysteine to phenylalanine, the CDR3 is 15 amino acids long. The sequence is cut down to CDR3 DNA, 45 bases in frame from base 1. The V and J ends are trimmed by 0 bases and 5 bases, leaving 12 bases between them. Interpreted using the paper, the time point label stands for: pretreatment peripheral blood. A cohort of about 30 patients with locally advanced or metastatic urothelial carcinoma, treated at Memorial Sloan Kettering on a trial protocol, was included. Peripheral blood mononuclear cells were collected pretreatment and during treatment, with between 1 and 8 total time points per patient. The Qiagen DNeasy Blood extraction kit was used to purify genomic DNA from total PBMCs and from tumor samples. Collected pretreatment and during treatment, PBMCs were isolated and stored as previously described.

The sequencing used PBMCs, collected around atezolizumab (anti-PD-L1) treatment. The chain joins TRBV5-3 to TRBJ1-5; no D gene is confidently identified. TRBV5-3 is annotated as an ORF whose role is uncertain. This clonotype was obtained from a man aged 65 to 79 with urothelial cancer. The CDR3 has the sequence CARSLERERHQPQHF. The DNA sequence reads TGTGCCAGAAGCTTGGAGAGGGAGAGACATCAGCCCCAGCATTTT.